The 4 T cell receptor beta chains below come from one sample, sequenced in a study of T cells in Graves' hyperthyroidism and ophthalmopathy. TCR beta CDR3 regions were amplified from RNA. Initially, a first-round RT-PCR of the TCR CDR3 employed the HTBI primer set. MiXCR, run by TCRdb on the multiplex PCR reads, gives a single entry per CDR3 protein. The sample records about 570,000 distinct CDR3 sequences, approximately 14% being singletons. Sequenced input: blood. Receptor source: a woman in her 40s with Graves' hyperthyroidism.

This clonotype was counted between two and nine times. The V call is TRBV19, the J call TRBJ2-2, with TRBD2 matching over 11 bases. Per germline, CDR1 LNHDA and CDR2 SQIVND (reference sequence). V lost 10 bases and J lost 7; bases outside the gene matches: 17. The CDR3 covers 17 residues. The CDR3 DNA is TGTGCCACCAACCCAACCCTCCCGGGACTAGCGGTCGGGGAGCTGTTTTTT. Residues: CATNPTLPGLAVGELFF.

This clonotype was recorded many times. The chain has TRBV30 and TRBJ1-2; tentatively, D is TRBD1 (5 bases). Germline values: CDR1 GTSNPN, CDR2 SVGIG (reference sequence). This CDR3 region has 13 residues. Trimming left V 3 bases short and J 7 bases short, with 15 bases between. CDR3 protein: CAWRYQGLGGYTF. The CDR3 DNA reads TGTGCCTGGAGGTATCAGGGATTGGGTGGCTACACCTTC.

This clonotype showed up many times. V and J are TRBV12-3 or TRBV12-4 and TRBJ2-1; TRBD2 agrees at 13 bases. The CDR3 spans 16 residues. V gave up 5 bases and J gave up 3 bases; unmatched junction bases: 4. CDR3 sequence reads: CASSLRTSGSYNEQFF. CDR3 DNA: TGTGCCAGCAGTCTGAGGACTAGCGGGAGCTACAATGAGCAGTTCTTC.

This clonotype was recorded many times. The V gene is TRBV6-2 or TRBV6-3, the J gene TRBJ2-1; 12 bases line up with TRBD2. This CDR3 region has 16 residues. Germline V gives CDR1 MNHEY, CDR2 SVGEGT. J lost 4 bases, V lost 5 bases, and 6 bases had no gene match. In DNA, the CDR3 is TGTGCCAGCAGTGCCTCCGGGACTAGCGGGTACAATGAGCAGTTCTTC. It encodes CASSASGTSGYNEQFF.